This T cell receptor (beta chain) emerged from a study of blood T cell repertoires in COVID-19 (dated by TCRdb to between 2020 and 2021). Broadly, across the study: Samples covering the acute and convalescent phases of COVID-19 were provided by collaborators in the United States, Italy and Spain. The repertoires were released in a freely available public database meant as a resource for research on the immune response to SARS-CoV-2. The samples were drawn from the first 160 participants of the ongoing ImmuneRACE study and from roughly 1,300 subjects provided by 6 global collaborators. The material from the prospective study consisted of cDNA or gDNA derived from T cells, B-cell-depleted T cells, or PBMCs. HLA class I and class II types, where available, came from metadata supplied by the sample provider rather than from assay-based typing. A de-identified subject ID, COVID-19 status, age in years and sex were almost always included in the sample metadata. Subjects who had been exposed to COVID-19, were actively infected with it, or had recovered from it provided the deeply sampled blood TCRbeta repertoires that made up the dataset.

TCRbeta CDR3 regions were amplified from genomic DNA by means of the immunoSEQ Assay, a bias-controlled multiplex PCR. Per the authors' processing: Nucleated cell counts per sample were estimated from amplification of reference gene primers within the assay. To quantify the absolute abundance of each unique TCRbeta CDR3 rearrangement, sequence reads were collapsed and filtered. For each sample, productive Simpson clonality was calculated as the square root of Simpson's diversity index over productive rearrangements. Imported from immuneACCESS, the table was reduced by TCRdb to in-frame sequences with V and J called. These copies leave out some clones; in studies compared against another copy, an unresolved V gene accounts for under half, and the cause of the remainder is not known. That table supplies the V and J calls and clone size; D and trimming were determined from the DNA. The sample profile shows 150,000 or so clones; roughly four fifths of them were found once. 4.5% to 5% of the sample lies in the top ten.

Remarks on this clone: The clone's antigen remains unknown. The sample holds no much larger clone one base away, and base qualities are not on file.

Overall results and qualifications from the work: How much clinical and demographic metadata was included differed by source and by participant, and the metadata was provided uncurated.

Whole blood was collected in K2EDTA tubes by collaborating institutions according to the institutions' own protocols. Collaborator samples were shipped for TCRbeta analysis as frozen whole blood, isolated PBMCs, or DNA extracted from either sample type. V is pruned by 1 base and J by 5 bases, leaving 13 bases of the junction without a gene match. The germline V gene yields SGHRS for CDR1 and YFSETQ for CDR2. The CDR3, from cysteine to phenylalanine, totals 18 residues. Here the CDR3 DNA is all that survives: 54 bases in frame from base 1. The source material was peripheral blood. This TCR derives from a woman of 80 years or more with active or convalescent COVID-19. The chain is encoded by TRBV5-1 joined to TRBJ2-7; 12 junctional bases match TRBD1. The CDR3 loop reads CASSLLHVGQGAANEQYF. The DNA is TGCGCCAGCAGCTTGCTTCACGTGGGACAGGGGGCGGCCAACGAGCAGTACTTC.